The rows below give T cell receptor beta chains drawn from one sample of a study of neurological immune-mediated disorders. TCRdb processed the 5' RACE reads anew with MiXCR; each CDR3 protein has one entry. In the table there are around 58,000 distinct CDR3 sequences, 3% to 4% of which are singletons. Material: PBMCs. These receptors all come from a woman aged 55-70 years with multiple sclerosis. The CDR3 runs from the conserved cysteine through the conserved F or W. The order of the fields is V gene, J gene, D gene, clone size, CDR3 DNA, CDR3 protein. D genes are given only for firm matches. Expanded clones are given a class, and other clones once, few, many or no size at all.

V: TRBV29-1; J: TRBJ2-1; D: TRBD2; size: many; DNA: TGCAGCGGGGGGATGGCTTGGGGCGGGAGGGCCAATGAGCAGTTCTTC; CDR3: CSGGMAWGGRANEQFF
V: TRBV6-5; J: TRBJ2-3; D: .; size: many; DNA: TGTGCCAGCAGTTACTCGCGGAACGCAGATACGCAGTATTTT; CDR3: CASSYSRNADTQYF
V: TRBV10-3; J: TRBJ2-7; D: .; size: many; DNA: TGTGCCATCAGACAGAGCCCCTACGAGCAGTACTTC; CDR3: CAIRQSPYEQYF
V: TRBV5-5; J: TRBJ1-2; D: .; size: many; DNA: TGTGCCAGCAGCCCCGGCGCCTTGGTCTATGGCTACACCTTC; CDR3: CASSPGALVYGYTF
V: TRBV7-2; J: TRBJ2-5; D: TRBD2; size: many; DNA: TGTGCCAGCAGCTTCCAAAGCGGGGGGGCCCGGGAGACCCAGTACTTC; CDR3: CASSFQSGGARETQYF
V: TRBV2; J: TRBJ1-1; D: .; size: many; DNA: TGTGCCAGCAGTCGACTCGGACAGATGAACACTGAAGCTTTCTTT; CDR3: CASSRLGQMNTEAFF
V: TRBV5-1; J: TRBJ2-3; D: TRBD2; size: many; DNA: TGCGCCAGCAGCTCCCGCGCGGGGGGTGCAGATACGCAGTATTTT; CDR3: CASSSRAGGADTQYF
V: TRBV7-2; J: TRBJ1-2; D: .; size: many; DNA: TGTGCCAGCAGCTTAGCGCAGGCCCATGGCTACACCTTC; CDR3: CASSLAQAHGYTF
V: TRBV7-2; J: TRBJ2-7; D: .; size: .; DNA: TGTGCCAGCAGCTTCGCCAAGAGCTCCTACGAGCAGTACTTC; CDR3: CASSFAKSSYEQYF
V: TRBV20-1; J: TRBJ2-1; D: TRBD2; size: many; DNA: TGCAGTGCTAGAACCCGACCTAATCGACTAGCGGGAAGACACAATGAGCAGTTCTTC; CDR3: CSARTRPNRLAGRHNEQFF
V: TRBV5-6; J: TRBJ1-2; D: .; size: few; DNA: TGTGCCAGCAGCTCCTCGGGGTATGGCTACACCTTC; CDR3: CASSSSGYGYTF
V: TRBV28; J: TRBJ1-2; D: TRBD1; size: many; DNA: TGTGCCAGCAGAAACCCAGGGGGCGCAGATGGCTACACCTTC; CDR3: CASRNPGGADGYTF
V: TRBV5-1; J: TRBJ2-3; D: .; size: many; DNA: TGCGCCAGCAGCTTGTTGACCAGGACAGCCGCCCGGGATACGCAGTATTTT; CDR3: CASSLLTRTAARDTQYF
V: TRBV6-6; J: TRBJ2-1; D: TRBD2; size: many; DNA: TGTGCCAGCAGTTACGGCGGGAGCCCCGGGGATGAGCAGTTCTTC; CDR3: CASSYGGSPGDEQFF
V: TRBV5-1; J: TRBJ2-1; D: TRBD2; size: many; DNA: TGCGCCAGCCACCTAACTAGCGGGGGCTACAATGAGCAGTTCTTC; CDR3: CASHLTSGGYNEQFF
V: TRBV7-2; J: TRBJ1-6; D: .; size: few; DNA: TGTGCCAGCAGCTTATTCCTCCCATCGAGCTCCTATAATTCACCCCTCCACTTT; CDR3: CASSLFLPSSSYNSPLHF